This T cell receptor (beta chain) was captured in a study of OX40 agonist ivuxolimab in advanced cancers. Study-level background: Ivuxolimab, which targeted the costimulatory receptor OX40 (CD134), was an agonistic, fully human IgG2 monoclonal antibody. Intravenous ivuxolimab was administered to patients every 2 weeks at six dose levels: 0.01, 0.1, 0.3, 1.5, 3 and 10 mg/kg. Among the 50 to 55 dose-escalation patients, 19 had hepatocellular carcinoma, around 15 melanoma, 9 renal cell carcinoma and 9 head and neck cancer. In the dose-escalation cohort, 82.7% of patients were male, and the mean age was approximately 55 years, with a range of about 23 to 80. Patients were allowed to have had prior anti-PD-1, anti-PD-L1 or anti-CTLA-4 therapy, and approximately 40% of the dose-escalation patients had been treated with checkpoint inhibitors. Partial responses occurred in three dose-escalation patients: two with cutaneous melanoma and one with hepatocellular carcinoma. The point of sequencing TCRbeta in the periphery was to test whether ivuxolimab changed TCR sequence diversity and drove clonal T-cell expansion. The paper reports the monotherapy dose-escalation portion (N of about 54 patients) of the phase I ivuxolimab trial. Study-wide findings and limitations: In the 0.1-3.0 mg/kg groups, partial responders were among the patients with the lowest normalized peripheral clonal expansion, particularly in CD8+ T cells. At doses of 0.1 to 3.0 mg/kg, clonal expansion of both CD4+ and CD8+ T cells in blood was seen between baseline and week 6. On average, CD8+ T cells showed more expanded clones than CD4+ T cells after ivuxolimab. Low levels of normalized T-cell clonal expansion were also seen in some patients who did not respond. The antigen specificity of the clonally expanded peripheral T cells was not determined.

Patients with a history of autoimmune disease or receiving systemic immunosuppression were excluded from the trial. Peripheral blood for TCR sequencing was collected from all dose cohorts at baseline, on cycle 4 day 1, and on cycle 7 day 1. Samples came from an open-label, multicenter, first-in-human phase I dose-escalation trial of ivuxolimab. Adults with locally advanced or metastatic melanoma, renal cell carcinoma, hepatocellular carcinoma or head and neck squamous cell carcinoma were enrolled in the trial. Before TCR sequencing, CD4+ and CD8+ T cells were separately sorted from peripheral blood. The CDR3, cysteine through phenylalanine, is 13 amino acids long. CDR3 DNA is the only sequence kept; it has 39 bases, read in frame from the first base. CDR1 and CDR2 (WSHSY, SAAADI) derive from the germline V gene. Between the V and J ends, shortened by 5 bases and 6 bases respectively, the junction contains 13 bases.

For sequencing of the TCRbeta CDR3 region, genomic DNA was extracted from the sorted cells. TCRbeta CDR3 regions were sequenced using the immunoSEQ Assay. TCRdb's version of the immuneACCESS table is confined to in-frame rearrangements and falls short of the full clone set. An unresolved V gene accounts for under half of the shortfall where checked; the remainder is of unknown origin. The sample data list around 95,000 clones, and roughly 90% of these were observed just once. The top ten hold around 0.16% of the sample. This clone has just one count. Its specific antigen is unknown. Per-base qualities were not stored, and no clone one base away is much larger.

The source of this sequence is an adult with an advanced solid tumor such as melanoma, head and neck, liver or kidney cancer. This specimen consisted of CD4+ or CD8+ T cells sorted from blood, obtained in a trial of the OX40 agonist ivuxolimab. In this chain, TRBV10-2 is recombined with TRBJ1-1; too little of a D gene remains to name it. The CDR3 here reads CASSPGARSEAFF. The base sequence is TGCGCCAGCAGTCCGGGAGCAAGGTCTGAAGCTTTCTTT.